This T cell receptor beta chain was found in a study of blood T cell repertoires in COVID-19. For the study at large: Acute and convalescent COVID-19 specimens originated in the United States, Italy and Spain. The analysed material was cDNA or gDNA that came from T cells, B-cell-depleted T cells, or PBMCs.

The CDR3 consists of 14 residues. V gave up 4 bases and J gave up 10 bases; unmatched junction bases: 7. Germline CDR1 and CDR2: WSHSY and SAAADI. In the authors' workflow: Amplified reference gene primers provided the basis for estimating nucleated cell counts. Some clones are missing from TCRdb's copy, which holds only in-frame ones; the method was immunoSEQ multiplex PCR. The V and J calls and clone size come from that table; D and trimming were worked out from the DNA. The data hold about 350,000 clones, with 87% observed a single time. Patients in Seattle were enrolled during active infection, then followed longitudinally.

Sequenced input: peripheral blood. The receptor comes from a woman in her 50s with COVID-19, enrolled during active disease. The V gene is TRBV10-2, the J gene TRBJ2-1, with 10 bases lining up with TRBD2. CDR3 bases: TGCGCCAGCAGTGGATTAGCGGGAGGACGGGAGCAGTTCTTC. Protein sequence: CASSGLAGGREQFF.